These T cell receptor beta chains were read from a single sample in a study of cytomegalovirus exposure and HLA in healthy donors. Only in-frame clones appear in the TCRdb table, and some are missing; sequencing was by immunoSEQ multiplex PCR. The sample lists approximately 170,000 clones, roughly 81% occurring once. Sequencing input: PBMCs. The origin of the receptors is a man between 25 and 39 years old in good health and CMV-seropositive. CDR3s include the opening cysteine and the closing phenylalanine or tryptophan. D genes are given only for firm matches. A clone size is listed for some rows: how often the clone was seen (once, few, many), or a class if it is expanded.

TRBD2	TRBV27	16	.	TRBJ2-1	CASSPLGTSGWNEQFF	TGTGCCAGCAGTCCCCTCGGGACTAGCGGTTGGAATGAGCAGTTCTTC
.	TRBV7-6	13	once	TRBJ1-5	CASSLGGTQPQHF	TGTGCCAGCAGCTTAGGTGGCACTCAGCCCCAGCATTTT
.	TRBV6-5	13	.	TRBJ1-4	CASSYSSGEKLFF	TGTGCCAGCAGTTACTCGAGCGGAGAAAAACTGTTTTTT
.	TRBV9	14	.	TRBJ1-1	CASSVDIMNTEAFF	TGTGCCAGCAGCGTAGATATTATGAACACTGAAGCTTTCTTT
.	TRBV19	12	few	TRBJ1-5	CASSIGDQPQHF	TGTGCCAGTAGTATTGGAGATCAGCCCCAGCATTTT
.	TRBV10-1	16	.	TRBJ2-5	CASSESERVIEETQYF	TGCGCCAGCAGTGAGTCAGAGAGGGTTATCGAAGAGACCCAGTACTTC
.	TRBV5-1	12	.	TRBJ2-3	CASKAGSDTQYF	TGCGCCAGCAAGGCAGGGTCCGATACGCAGTATTTT
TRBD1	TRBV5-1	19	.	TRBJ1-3	CASSLRSPGTGISGNTIYF	TGCGCCAGCAGCTTGAGAAGTCCCGGGACAGGGATCTCTGGAAACACCATATATTTT
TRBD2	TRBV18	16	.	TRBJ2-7	CASSPPGSGGSYEQYF	TGTGCCAGCTCACCACCGGGGTCCGGGGGGTCCTACGAGCAGTACTTC
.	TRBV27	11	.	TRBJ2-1	CASSGQGRQFF	TGTGCCAGCAGTGGGCAGGGAAGGCAGTTCTTC
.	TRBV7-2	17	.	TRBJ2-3	CASSSTNRLGRTDTQYF	TGTGCCAGCAGCTCCACAAACAGGTTAGGGAGGACAGATACGCAGTATTTT
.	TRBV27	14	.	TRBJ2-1	CASSPRVSYNEQFF	TGTGCCAGCAGTCCCAGGGTCTCCTACAATGAGCAGTTCTTC
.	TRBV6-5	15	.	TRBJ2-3	CASRKTGRLTDTQYF	TGTGCCAGCAGGAAGACAGGGAGGCTAACAGATACGCAGTATTTT
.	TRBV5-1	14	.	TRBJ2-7	CASSGQGINYEQYF	TGCGCCAGCAGCGGGCAGGGAATTAACTACGAGCAGTACTTC
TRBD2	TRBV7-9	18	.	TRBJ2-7	CASSPPGLAGGGVHEQYF	TGTGCCAGCAGTCCTCCGGGACTAGCGGGAGGGGGGGTCCACGAGCAGTACTTC
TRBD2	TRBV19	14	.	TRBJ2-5	CASSMSGREETQYF	TGTGCCAGTAGTATGTCGGGGAGGGAAGAGACCCAGTACTTC
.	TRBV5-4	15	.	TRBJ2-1	CASSLAGLGSNEQFF	TGTGCCAGCAGCTTGGCTGGTCTAGGTTCCAATGAGCAGTTCTTC
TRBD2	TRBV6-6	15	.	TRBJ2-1	CASNKAGGSYNEQFF	TGTGCCAGCAACAAGGCGGGGGGAAGTTACAATGAGCAGTTCTTC
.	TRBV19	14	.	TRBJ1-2	CASTHRAQGYGYTF	TGTGCCTCGACACATAGGGCCCAGGGCTATGGCTACACCTTC
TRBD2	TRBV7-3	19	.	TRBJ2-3	CASSPSFIGLAWSTDTQYF	TGTGCCAGCAGCCCTTCTTTTATTGGACTAGCGTGGAGCACAGATACGCAGTATTTT
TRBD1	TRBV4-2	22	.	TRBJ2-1	CASSQVPIRTGVRGDLYNEQFF	TGTGCCAGCAGCCAAGTCCCTATCCGGACAGGGGTGCGGGGAGACCTCTACAATGAGCAGTTCTTC
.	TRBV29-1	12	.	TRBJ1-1	CSVEKQNTEAFF	TGCAGCGTTGAAAAACAGAACACTGAAGCTTTCTTT
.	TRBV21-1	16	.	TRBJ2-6	CASSRLAGTGANVLTF	TGTGCCAGCAGCAGACTGGCGGGAACCGGGGCCAACGTCCTGACTTTC
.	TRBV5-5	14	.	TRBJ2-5	CASSRLAGKETQYF	TGTGCCAGCAGCCGCCTTGCGGGCAAAGAGACCCAGTACTTC
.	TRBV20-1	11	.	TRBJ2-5	CSARVDRTQYF	TGCAGTGCTAGAGTAGATAGGACCCAGTACTTC
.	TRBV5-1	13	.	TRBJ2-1	CASSLIGEDEQFF	TGCGCCAGCAGCTTGATAGGCGAGGATGAGCAGTTCTTC
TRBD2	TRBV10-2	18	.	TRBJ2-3	CASRPGASGRGVTDTQYF	TGCGCCAGCAGGCCCGGGGCTAGCGGGAGAGGGGTCACAGATACGCAGTATTTT
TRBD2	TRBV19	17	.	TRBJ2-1	CASSIRGRLADYNEQFF	TGTGCCAGTAGTATTAGGGGCCGACTAGCGGACTACAATGAGCAGTTCTTC
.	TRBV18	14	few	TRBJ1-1	CASSPYQDNTEAFF	TGTGCCAGCTCACCGTACCAGGATAACACTGAAGCTTTCTTT
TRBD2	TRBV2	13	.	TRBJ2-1	CASSTSFDNEQFF	TGTGCCAGCTCGACTAGCTTCGACAATGAGCAGTTCTTC
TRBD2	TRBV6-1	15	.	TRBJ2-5	CASRASGSIAETQYF	TGTGCCAGCAGGGCTAGCGGGAGTATCGCAGAGACCCAGTACTTC
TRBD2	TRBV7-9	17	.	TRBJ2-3	CASSLGREGRETDTQYF	TGTGCCAGCAGCTTGGGGCGGGAGGGCCGGGAAACAGATACGCAGTATTTT
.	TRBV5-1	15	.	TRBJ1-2	CASSLNQGRSSGYTF	TGCGCCAGCAGCTTGAACCAGGGTCGGTCGAGTGGCTACACCTTC
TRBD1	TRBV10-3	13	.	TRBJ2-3	CAIRRTGTDTQYF	TGTGCCATCAGGAGGACAGGGACAGATACGCAGTATTTT
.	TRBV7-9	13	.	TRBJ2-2	CSSSETGTGELFF	TGTTCCAGCAGCGAGACGGGCACCGGGGAGCTGTTTTTT
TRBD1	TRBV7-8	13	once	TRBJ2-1	CASSRQGNNEQFF	TGTGCCAGCAGCCGACAGGGGAACAATGAGCAGTTCTTC
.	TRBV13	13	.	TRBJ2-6	CASGRTGANVLTF	TGTGCCAGCGGCAGAACTGGGGCCAACGTCCTGACTTTC
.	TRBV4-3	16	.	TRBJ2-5	CASSQDTRGWQETQYF	TGCGCCAGCAGCCAAGATACTCGGGGGTGGCAAGAGACCCAGTACTTC
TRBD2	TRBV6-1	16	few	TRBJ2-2	CASGGLAGDPSGELFF	TGTGCCAGCGGTGGACTAGCGGGAGATCCGTCCGGGGAGCTGTTTTTT
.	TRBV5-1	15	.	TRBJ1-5	CASSLGVDSNQPQHF	TGCGCCAGCAGCTTGGGCGTGGACAGTAATCAGCCCCAGCATTTT
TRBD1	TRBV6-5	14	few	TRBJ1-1	CASRDRGWVSEAFF	TGTGCCAGCAGGGACAGGGGGTGGGTGTCTGAAGCTTTCTTT
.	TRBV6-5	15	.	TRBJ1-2	CASSYSTAAPQGYTF	TGTGCCAGCAGTTATTCTACAGCCGCTCCGCAGGGCTACACCTTC
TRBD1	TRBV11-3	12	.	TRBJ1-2	CASSRTGDGYTF	TGTGCCAGCAGCAGGACAGGGGACGGCTACACCTTC
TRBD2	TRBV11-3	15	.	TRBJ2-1	CASSPGLAGVGEQFF	TGTGCCAGCAGCCCAGGACTAGCGGGAGTGGGTGAGCAGTTCTTC
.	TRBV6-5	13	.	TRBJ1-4	CASSGEPNEKLFF	TGTGCCAGCTCCGGGGAGCCTAATGAAAAACTGTTTTTT
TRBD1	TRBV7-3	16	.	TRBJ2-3	CSSSLQGQGLTDTQYF	TGTTCCAGCAGCTTACAGGGGCAAGGTTTGACAGATACGCAGTATTTT
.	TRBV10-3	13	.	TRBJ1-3	CAIKQASGNTIYF	TGTGCCATCAAACAGGCCTCTGGAAACACCATATATTTT
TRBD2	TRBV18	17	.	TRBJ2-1	CASSPSGLAGVENEQFF	TGTGCCAGCTCACCAAGTGGACTAGCGGGAGTAGAGAATGAGCAGTTCTTC
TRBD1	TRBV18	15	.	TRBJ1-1	CASSPGTDMNTEAFF	TGCGCCAGCTCACCCGGGACAGACATGAACACTGAAGCTTTCTTT
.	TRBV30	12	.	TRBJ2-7	CAWSLSSYEQYF	TGTGCCTGGAGTCTGAGCTCCTACGAGCAGTACTTC
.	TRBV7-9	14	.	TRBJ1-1	CASSLDTVNTEAFF	TGTGCCAGCAGCTTAGACACAGTCAACACTGAAGCTTTCTTT
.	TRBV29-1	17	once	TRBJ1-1	CSVIQSRRAIMNTEAFF	TGCAGCGTTATCCAGTCCCGGAGGGCTATTATGAACACTGAAGCTTTCTTT